Sequencing of this T cell receptor beta chain was carried out in a study of T cells in Graves' hyperthyroidism and ophthalmopathy. Notes on the study in general: Blood also showed most of the thyroid clonotypes that were expanded above 0.001. Ophthalmopathy onset followed model prediction by a median about six months.

Reasons for excluding patients were uncontrolled infection, other autoimmune disease, pregnancy or lactation. The V end lost 6 bases, the J end lost 0 bases, and 12 bases lay between the germline ends. CDR3 length: 15 amino acids. The V gene's germline CDR1 is MNHNY and CDR2 SVGAGI (reference sequence). This clonotype was detected ten times or more. Its antigen is still unknown. Researchers took RNA transcripts and amplified the TCR beta CDR3 regions from them. TCR CDR3 underwent first-round RT-PCR with the HTBI primer set. TCRdb re-analysed the multiplex PCR reads in MiXCR, keeping a single row per CDR3 protein. Among about 610,000 distinct CDR3 sequences listed, about 45% were seen once.

The V gene is TRBV6-6, the J gene TRBJ1-3; D uncertain. Sequencing was carried out using peripheral blood or thyroid tissue (not recorded which). The TCR sequence derives from a woman between 18 and 30 years old with Graves' hyperthyroidism. As DNA, the CDR3 is TGTGCCAGCAGGGTGACATACCTCTCTGGAAACACCATATATTTT. Its translation is CASRVTYLSGNTIYF.